In its sample, the clone carrying this T cell receptor (beta chain) was seen once. Antigen: not known. Clones were sequenced by immunoSEQ multiplex PCR, and TCRdb holds only the in-frame ones, with some missing. This sample has approximately 31,000 clones; 80% to 85% occur once, and the top ten carry approximately 24%. The data stem from a study of OX40 agonist ivuxolimab in advanced cancers. Study-wide background: Prior therapy, whether anti-PD-1, anti-PD-L1 or anti-CTLA-4, was allowed, and more than 35% had some.

This CDR3 has 15 amino acids. V lost 8 bases and J lost 6, with 23 bases in between. Germline V gene data show CDR1 as MNHEY and CDR2 as SVGAGI. Overall study results and limits: Within 6 weeks, CD4+ and CD8+ blood T cells expanded clonally at 0.1 to 3.0 mg/kg. Compared with CD4+, CD8+ T cells on average had more expanded clones.

The TCR originated in an adult with an advanced solid tumor such as melanoma, head and neck, liver or kidney cancer. V usage is TRBV6-5 and J usage is TRBJ2-7; D unresolved. The sample consisted of CD4+ or CD8+ T cells sorted from blood, taken in a trial of the OX40 agonist ivuxolimab. CDR3 nucleotides: TGTGCCAGCGGACCTATGGCTACTCTACCCGGCGAGCAGTACTTC. It encodes CASGPMATLPGEQYF.